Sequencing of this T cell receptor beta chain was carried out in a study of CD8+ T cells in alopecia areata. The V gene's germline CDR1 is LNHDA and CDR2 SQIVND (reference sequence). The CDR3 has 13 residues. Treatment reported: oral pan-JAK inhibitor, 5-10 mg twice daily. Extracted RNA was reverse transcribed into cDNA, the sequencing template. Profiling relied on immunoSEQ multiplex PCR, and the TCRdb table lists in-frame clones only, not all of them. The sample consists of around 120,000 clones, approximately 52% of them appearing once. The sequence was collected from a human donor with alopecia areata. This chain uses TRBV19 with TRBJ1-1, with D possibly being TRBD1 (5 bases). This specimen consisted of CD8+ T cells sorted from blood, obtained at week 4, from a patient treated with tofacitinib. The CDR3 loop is CAISTLGGTEAFF. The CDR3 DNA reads TGTGCAATTAGCACCCTTGGGGGCACTGAAGCTTTCTTT. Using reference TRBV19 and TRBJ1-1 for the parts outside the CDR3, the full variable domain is DGGITQSPKYLFRKEGQNVTLSCEQNLNHDAMYWYRQDPGQGLRLIYYSQIVNDFQKGDIAEGYSVSREKKESFPLTVTSAQKNPTAFYLCAISTLGGTEAFFGQGTRLTVV.